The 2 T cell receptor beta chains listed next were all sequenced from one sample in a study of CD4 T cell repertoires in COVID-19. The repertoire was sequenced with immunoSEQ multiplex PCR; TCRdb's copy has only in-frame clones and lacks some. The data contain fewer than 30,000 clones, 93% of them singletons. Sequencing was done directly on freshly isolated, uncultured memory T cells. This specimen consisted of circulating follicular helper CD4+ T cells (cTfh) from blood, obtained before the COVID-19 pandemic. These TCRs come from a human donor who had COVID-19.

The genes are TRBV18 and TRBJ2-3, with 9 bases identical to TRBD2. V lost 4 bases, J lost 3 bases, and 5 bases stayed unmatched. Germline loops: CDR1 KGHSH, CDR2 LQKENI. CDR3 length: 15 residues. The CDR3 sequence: CASSLTSGGTDTQYF. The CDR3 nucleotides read TGTGCCAGCTCACTAACGAGCGGGGGGACAGATACGCAGTATTTT.

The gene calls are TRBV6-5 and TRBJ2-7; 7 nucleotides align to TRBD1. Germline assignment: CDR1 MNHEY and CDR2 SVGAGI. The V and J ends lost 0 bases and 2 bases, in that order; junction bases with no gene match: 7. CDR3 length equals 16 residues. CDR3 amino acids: CASSYSRWQGAYEQYF. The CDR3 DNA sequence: TGTGCCAGCAGTTACTCGAGGTGGCAGGGGGCCTACGAGCAGTACTTC.